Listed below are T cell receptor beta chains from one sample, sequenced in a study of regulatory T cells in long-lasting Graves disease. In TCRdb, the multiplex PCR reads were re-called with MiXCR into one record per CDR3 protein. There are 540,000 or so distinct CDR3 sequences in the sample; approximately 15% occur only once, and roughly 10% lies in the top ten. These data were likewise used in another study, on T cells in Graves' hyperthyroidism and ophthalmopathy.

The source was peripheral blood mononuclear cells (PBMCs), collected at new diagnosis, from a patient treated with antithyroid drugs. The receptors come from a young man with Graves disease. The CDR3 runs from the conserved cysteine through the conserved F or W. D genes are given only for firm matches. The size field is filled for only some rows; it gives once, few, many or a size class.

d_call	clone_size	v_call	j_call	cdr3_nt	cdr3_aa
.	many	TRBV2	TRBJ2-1	TGTGCCAGCAGTGAAGCACCCGCCCGTAATGAGCAGTTCTTC	CASSEAPARNEQFF
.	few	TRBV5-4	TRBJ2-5	TGTGCCAGCAGTTCGTCCTCAATCCAAGAGACCCAGTACTTC	CASSSSSIQETQYF
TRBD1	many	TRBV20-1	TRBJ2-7	TGCAGTGCTAGAGATGCGGACAGGGGTTCCTACGAGCAGTACTTC	CSARDADRGSYEQYF
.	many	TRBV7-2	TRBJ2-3	TGTGCCAGCAGCTTAGAACAGGCGAGCACAGATACGCAGTATTTT	CASSLEQASTDTQYF
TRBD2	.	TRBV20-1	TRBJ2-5	TGCAGTGCGATCGGACTAGCGGGGGCCCATCCGAGGCAGGCCCAGTACTTC	CSAIGLAGAHPRQAQYF
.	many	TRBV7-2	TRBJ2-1	TGTGCCAGCAGCTCCCAACCCGGGGCCTTAAACAATGAGCAGTTCTTC	CASSSQPGALNNEQFF
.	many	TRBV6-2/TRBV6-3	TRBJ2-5	TGTGCCAGTGAGGACGACGCCCTGGGGACCCAGTACTTC	CASEDDALGTQYF
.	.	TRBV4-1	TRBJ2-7	TGTGCCAGCAGCCAAGAGCCGTTCAGCTCCTACGAGCAGTACTTC	CASSQEPFSSYEQYF
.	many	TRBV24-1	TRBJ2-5	TGTGCCACCATGGAGGGAGAGACCCAGTACTTC	CATMEGETQYF
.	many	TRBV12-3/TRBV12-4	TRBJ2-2	TGTGCCAGCAGTTCGGGACCCACCGGGGAGCTGTTTTTT	CASSSGPTGELFF
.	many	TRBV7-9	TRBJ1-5	TGTGCCAGCAGCTTTGAGGACCGGCAGCCCCAGCATTTT	CASSFEDRQPQHF
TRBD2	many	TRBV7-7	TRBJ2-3	TGTGCCAGCAGCCCGGTAGCGGGAGATACAGATACGCAGTATTTT	CASSPVAGDTDTQYF
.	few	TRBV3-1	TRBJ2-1	TGTGCCAGCAGCCCAGGAGAAGGGGTCCCTCGGAACAATGAGCAGTTCTTC	CASSPGEGVPRNNEQFF
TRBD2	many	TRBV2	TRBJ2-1	TGTGCCAGGAAAAGTTCTAGCGGGATTCACAATGAGCAGTTCTTC	CARKSSSGIHNEQFF
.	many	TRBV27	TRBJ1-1	TGTGCCAGCAGGAACAACAGGGCAATGAACACTGAAGCTTTCTTT	CASRNNRAMNTEAFF
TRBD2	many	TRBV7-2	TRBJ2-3	TGTGCCAGCAGCTCCCGACAGCGACTAGCGGGAAGCACAGATACGCAGTATTTT	CASSSRQRLAGSTDTQYF
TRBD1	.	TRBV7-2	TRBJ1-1	TGTGCCAGCAGCTCCGGGACAGGAAGCACTGAAGCTTTCTTT	CASSSGTGSTEAFF
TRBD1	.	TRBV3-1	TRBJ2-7	TGTGCCAGCAGCTGGGACAGGGGGATGTACGAGCAGTACTTC	CASSWDRGMYEQYF
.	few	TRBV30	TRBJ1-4	TGTGCCTGGGCACCAGGGGCAACTAATGAAAAACTGTTTTTT	CAWAPGATNEKLFF
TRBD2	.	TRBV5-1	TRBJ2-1	TGCGCCAGCAGCTTGATCTGGCGGGGGGAATACAATGAGCAGTTCTTC	CASSLIWRGEYNEQFF
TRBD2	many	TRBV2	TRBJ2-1	TGTGCCAGCAGTGAGAATTGGGTAGCGGGAGGGAGAAATGAGCAGTTCTTC	CASSENWVAGGRNEQFF
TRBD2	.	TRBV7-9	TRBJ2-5	TGTGCCAGCAGCTCTATAGCGGGAGGGGCCCAAGAGACCCAGTACTTC	CASSSIAGGAQETQYF
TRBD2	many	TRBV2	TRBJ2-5	TGTGCCAGCGGGAGACTAGCGGACCAAGAGACCCAGTACTTC	CASGRLADQETQYF
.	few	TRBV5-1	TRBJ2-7	TGCGCCAGCAGCTCCCGTACGGGGGTAAAGCAGTACTTC	CASSSRTGVKQYF
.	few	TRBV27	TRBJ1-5	TGTGCCAGCAGTCGGGGGGCTGGAAGTCAGCCCCAGCATTTT	CASSRGAGSQPQHF
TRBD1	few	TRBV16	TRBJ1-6	TGTGCCAGCAGCCAGACAGGGGTTAGTTCACCCCTCCACTTT	CASSQTGVSSPLHF
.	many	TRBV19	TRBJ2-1	TGTGCCAGTAGTAGTGGGGCAGGGATTATGTGGAATGAGCAGTTCTTC	CASSSGAGIMWNEQFF
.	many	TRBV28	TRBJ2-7	TGTGCCATCACAGGGCTTAGAGAGCAGTACTTC	CAITGLREQYF
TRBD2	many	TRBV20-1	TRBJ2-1	TGCAGTGCTAGGACTAGCTCGGGTAATGAGCAGTTCTTC	CSARTSSGNEQFF
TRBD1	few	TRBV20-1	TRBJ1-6	TGCAGTGGCACCGGGGCAGGGGGCGATTCACCCCTCCACTTT	CSGTGAGGDSPLHF
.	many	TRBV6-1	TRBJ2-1	TGTGCCAGCATCGCACGGCATGAGCAGTTCTTC	CASIARHEQFF
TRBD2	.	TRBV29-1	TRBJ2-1	TGCAGCGTTGAAGATGCGGGGGGGCACAATGAGCAGTTCTTC	CSVEDAGGHNEQFF
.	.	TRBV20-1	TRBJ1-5	TGCAGTGCTAGAGTACCTAGCAATCAGCCCCAGCATTTT	CSARVPSNQPQHF
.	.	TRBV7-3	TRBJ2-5	TGTGCCAGCAGCGGAGGGGGAGCGAGAGTGAGGGAGACCCAGTACTTC	CASSGGGARVRETQYF
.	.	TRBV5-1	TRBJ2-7	TGCGCCAGCAGCTTGACGAGAGGAGGCTTCTACGAGCAGTACTTC	CASSLTRGGFYEQYF
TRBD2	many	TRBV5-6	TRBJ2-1	TGTGCCAGCAGCTTGTGGGGTCTAGCGGGAAACAATGAGCAGTTCTTC	CASSLWGLAGNNEQFF
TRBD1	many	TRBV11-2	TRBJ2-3	TGTGCCAGCAGCTTAGTACAGGGGGCAACAGATACGCAGTATTTT	CASSLVQGATDTQYF
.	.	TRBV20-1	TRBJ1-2	TGCAGTGCTAGAGTTCGGGCAGGGACCGACGGCTACACCTTC	CSARVRAGTDGYTF
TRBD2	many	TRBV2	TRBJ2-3	TGTGCCAGCAGCCCCCGACTAGCGGTCGTCACAGATACGCAGTATTTT	CASSPRLAVVTDTQYF
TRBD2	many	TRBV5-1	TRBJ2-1	TGCGCCAGCAGCTTGGCTAGCGGGATGTACAATGAGCAGTTCTTC	CASSLASGMYNEQFF
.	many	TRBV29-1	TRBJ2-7	TGCAGCGTTCTACGGTCCGGCTACGAGCAGTACTTC	CSVLRSGYEQYF
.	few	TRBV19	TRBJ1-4	TGTGCCAGTAGTCCCCAATCGGGGAGGGGGGAAAAACTGTTTTTT	CASSPQSGRGEKLFF
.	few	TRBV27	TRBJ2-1	TGTGCCAGCAGTTTAGGGGGGGCCCAAGTCCCGTTACTTGAGCAGTTCTTC	CASSLGGAQVPLLEQFF
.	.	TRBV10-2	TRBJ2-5	TGCGCCAGCAGTGAGTGGGCAGGGCCTAGAAAAGAGACCCAGTACTTC	CASSEWAGPRKETQYF
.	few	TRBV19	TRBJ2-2	TGTGCCAGTAGTCCCTTCTCAGGGACCGGGGAGCTGTTTTTT	CASSPFSGTGELFF
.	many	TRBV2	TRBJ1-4	TGTGCCCCTCGGGGGGAGGAAAAACTGTTTTTT	CAPRGEEKLFF
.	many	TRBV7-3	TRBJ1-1	TGTGCCAGCAGCTTAGGGAACAACCTGGCTTTCTTT	CASSLGNNLAFF
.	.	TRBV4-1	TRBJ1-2	TGCGCCAGCAGCCAAGCATCAGGGTTTATTGGCTACACCTTC	CASSQASGFIGYTF
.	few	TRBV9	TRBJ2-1	TGTGCCAGCAGCCGAGAGACTGCCAATGAGCAGTTCTTC	CASSRETANEQFF
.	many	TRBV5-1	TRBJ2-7	TGCGCCAGCAGCTCGCCGCGAATGGACTCCTTGAGCTACGAGCAGTACTTC	CASSSPRMDSLSYEQYF
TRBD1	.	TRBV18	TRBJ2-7	TGTGCCAGCTCACCGAACAGGGGGATTTCCTACGAGCAGTACTTC	CASSPNRGISYEQYF
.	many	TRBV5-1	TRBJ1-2	TGCGCCAGCAGCTTCGCCAGCCACTATGGCTACACCTTC	CASSFASHYGYTF
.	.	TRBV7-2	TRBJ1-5	TGTGCCAGCTCCTACACCGGACAGACTAGCAATCAGCCCCAGCATTTT	CASSYTGQTSNQPQHF
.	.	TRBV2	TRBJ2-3	TGTGCCAGTTCCCGGGGGCGCCCCACAGATGCGCAGTATTTT	CASSRGRPTDAQYF